Listed below are T cell receptor beta chains from one sample, sequenced in a study of CD8+CD57+ T cells in acquired aplastic anemia. TCRdb passed the reads through MiXCR, listing each CDR3 protein once. The top ten clones hold roughly 1.1% of a sample with about 220,000 distinct CDR3 sequences, 34% of them seen once. Sequencing used sorted CD4+, CD8+, or CD8+CD57+ T cells (not recorded which) from PBMCs. These receptors were taken from a human donor in good health, serving as a control. CDR3s include the opening cysteine and the closing phenylalanine or tryptophan. D genes are given only for firm matches. A clone size is listed for some rows: how often the clone was seen (once, few, many), or a class if it is expanded.

d_call	v_call	clone_size	j_call	cdr3_nt	cdr3_aa
TRBD1	TRBV6-4	-	TRBJ2-3	TGTGCCAGCAGTGGGACAGGGCTCGGGACAGATACGCAGTATTTT	CASSGTGLGTDTQYF
-	TRBV5-8	few	TRBJ1-1	TGTGCCAGCAGCTCCAACCCGGACACCCTGAACACTGAAGCTTTCTTT	CASSSNPDTLNTEAFF
-	TRBV5-1	-	TRBJ2-3	TGCGCCAGCAAATCGTTGTGGGGTACGGCAGATACGCAGTATTTT	CASKSLWGTADTQYF
-	TRBV20-1	many	TRBJ1-4	TGCAGTGCGCGAGACCGTGCAACTAATGAAAAACTGTTTTTT	CSARDRATNEKLFF
-	TRBV3-1	-	TRBJ2-2	TGTGCCAGCAGCCAAGGAGGGGGACAAACCGGGGAGCTGTTTTTT	CASSQGGGQTGELFF
TRBD2	TRBV19	many	TRBJ2-1	TGTGCCAGTAGTAGAGCCGGGACTAGCAGATACAATGAGCAGTTCTTC	CASSRAGTSRYNEQFF
-	TRBV10-1	many	TRBJ1-1	TGCGCCAGCAGTGAGAAGGGGCGGTCCCCCATGAACACTGAAGCTTTCTTT	CASSEKGRSPMNTEAFF
TRBD1	TRBV3-1	-	TRBJ2-7	TGTGCCAGCAGCGGACAGGGTGGGCAGTACTTC	CASSGQGGQYF
-	TRBV7-2	-	TRBJ2-7	TGCGCCAGCAGCTTTCAAGAGTCCTACGAGCAGTACTTC	CASSFQESYEQYF
TRBD2	TRBV15	-	TRBJ2-1	TGTGCCGACCGGCAATCCGGGACTAGCGGGGACGAGCAGTTCTTC	CADRQSGTSGDEQFF
-	TRBV2	-	TRBJ2-5	TGTGCCAGCATGTGGGAGGGGGGACAGCCCCAGTACTTC	CASMWEGGQPQYF
TRBD1	TRBV6-5	-	TRBJ2-7	TGTGCCAGCAGTTACTCCGGGACAGGGTCAACGTTGGACTTC	CASSYSGTGSTLDF
-	TRBV12-3/TRBV12-4	-	TRBJ1-2	TGTGCCCAACAGCATGACTATGGCTACACCTTC	CAQQHDYGYTF
-	TRBV29-1	many	TRBJ1-4	TGCAGCGTGGGGTATGCAACTAATGAAAAACTGTTTTTT	CSVGYATNEKLFF
-	TRBV7-8	many	TRBJ1-1	TGTGCCAGCAGCACCAGTCTCACTGAAGCTTTCTTT	CASSTSLTEAFF
-	TRBV5-1	few	TRBJ1-2	TGCGCCAGCAGCTTGGTCGCAGGTGGGATCTATGGCTACACCTTC	CASSLVAGGIYGYTF
-	TRBV10-1	many	TRBJ2-2	TGCGCCAGCAGTGAAGCCTGGGGCCGGAACACCGGGGAGCTGTTTTTT	CASSEAWGRNTGELFF
-	TRBV29-1	many	TRBJ2-3	TGCAGCGCATTTGGGAGCGGAGGGGGAGATACGCAGTATTTT	CSAFGSGGGDTQYF
TRBD1	TRBV2	-	TRBJ1-1	TGTGCCAGCAGCACGACAGGGAGGCTTGATATGAACACTGAAGCTTTCTTT	CASSTTGRLDMNTEAFF
TRBD2	TRBV20-1	many	TRBJ2-5	TGCAGTGCTAACCCATCCCCCGGCGGGGGTGGAGAGACCCAGTACTTC	CSANPSPGGGGETQYF
-	TRBV6-6	few	TRBJ2-4	TGTGCCAGCAGTATCAAAAACATTCAGTACTTC	CASSIKNIQYF